This TCR beta chain was recorded in a study of blood T cell repertoires in COVID-19. Study details: Acute and convalescent COVID-19 specimens originated in the United States, Italy and Spain. PBMCs, B-cell-depleted T cells, or T cells provided the cDNA or gDNA that made up the material.

During active infection, Seattle patients enrolled and were then monitored through disease. In the study's own analysis: Amplification with reference gene primers provided the estimates of nucleated cell counts. Only in-frame clones appear in the TCRdb table, and some are missing; sequencing was by immunoSEQ multiplex PCR. That table furnishes V, J and clone size, whereas the DNA furnished D and trimming. The sample has 250,000 to 300,000 clones, roughly 90% seen once; the top ten hold about 11%. Sample: peripheral blood. The clonotype originates from a woman aged 25-40 years with COVID-19, enrolled during active disease.

The CDR3, as DNA: TGTGCCAGCTGTGCCGGGGGTAGTCGTCAGCCCCAGCATTTT. This translates into CASCAGGSRQPQHF. This chain uses TRBV28 with TRBJ1-5; D may be TRBD1 (5 bases). Deletions cut 8 bases from V and 6 bases from J, with 17 bases between. Germline CDR1 reads MDHEN; CDR2 reads SYDVKM. The CDR3 has 14 amino acids.